Listed below are T cell receptor beta chains from one sample, sequenced in a study of cytomegalovirus exposure and HLA in healthy donors. The method was immunoSEQ multiplex PCR; TCRdb's version includes in-frame clones alone and lacks a portion of them. The table records more than 140,000 clones, almost 85% of them present only once. Material: PBMCs. These receptors all stem from a man younger than 45 in good health and CMV-seropositive. CDR3s include the opening cysteine and the closing phenylalanine or tryptophan. Fields, in order: CDR3 protein, CDR3 DNA, V gene, J gene, clone size, CDR3 length, D gene. D genes are given only for firm matches. Size is stated for part of the rows, as once, few or many counts, or as a class when the clone is expanded.

CDR3 protein: CASSEGTTYEQYF
CDR3 DNA: TGTGCCAGCAGTGAGGGCACCACCTACGAGCAGTACTTC
V gene: TRBV2
J gene: TRBJ2-7
clone size: NA
CDR3 length: 13
D gene: NA

CDR3 protein: CASSLTGTGTNSPLHF
CDR3 DNA: TGTGCCAGTAGCCTAACCGGGACAGGGACAAATTCACCCCTCCACTTT
V gene: TRBV19
J gene: TRBJ1-6
clone size: NA
CDR3 length: 16
D gene: TRBD1

CDR3 protein: CASRPGAVQETQYF
CDR3 DNA: TGTGCCAGCAGACCTGGGGCAGTACAAGAGACCCAGTACTTC
V gene: TRBV2
J gene: TRBJ2-5
clone size: NA
CDR3 length: 14
D gene: NA

CDR3 protein: CASSESTRDAKLAKNSQYF
CDR3 DNA: TGCGCCAGCAGTGAGTCTACCCGAGACGCTAAACTAGCCAAAAACAGTCAGTACTTC
V gene: TRBV10-1
J gene: TRBJ2-4
clone size: few
CDR3 length: 19
D gene: NA

CDR3 protein: CSASTDYNEQFF
CDR3 DNA: TGCAGCGCTTCGACAGACTACAATGAGCAGTTCTTC
V gene: TRBV29-1
J gene: TRBJ2-1
clone size: NA
CDR3 length: 12
D gene: NA

CDR3 protein: CASSVRPGTGARVEQYF
CDR3 DNA: TGTGCCAGCAGCGTACGCCCCGGGACAGGGGCGCGTGTAGAGCAGTACTTC
V gene: TRBV9
J gene: TRBJ2-7
clone size: NA
CDR3 length: 17
D gene: TRBD1

CDR3 protein: CATSRDRGASNQPQHF
CDR3 DNA: TGTGCCACCAGCAGAGATCGGGGGGCGAGCAATCAGCCCCAGCATTTT
V gene: TRBV15
J gene: TRBJ1-5
clone size: NA
CDR3 length: 16
D gene: NA

CDR3 protein: CASSLGTWGDYGYTF
CDR3 DNA: TGTGCCAGCAGCTTAGGGACCTGGGGAGACTATGGCTACACCTTC
V gene: TRBV11-2
J gene: TRBJ1-2
clone size: NA
CDR3 length: 15
D gene: NA

CDR3 protein: CASSEASPRNTDTQYF
CDR3 DNA: TGTGCCAGCAGTGAGGCCAGCCCGCGGAACACAGATACGCAGTATTTT
V gene: TRBV2
J gene: TRBJ2-3
clone size: NA
CDR3 length: 16
D gene: NA

CDR3 protein: CAWSVVDYMGYTF
CDR3 DNA: TGTGCCTGGAGTGTCGTAGACTACATGGGCTACACCTTC
V gene: TRBV30
J gene: TRBJ1-2
clone size: NA
CDR3 length: 13
D gene: NA

CDR3 protein: CASSITQNEKLFF
CDR3 DNA: TGCGCCAGCAGCATTACACAGAATGAAAAACTGTTTTTT
V gene: TRBV5-1
J gene: TRBJ1-4
clone size: NA
CDR3 length: 13
D gene: NA

CDR3 protein: CASTNRREGYNEQFF
CDR3 DNA: TGTGCCAGCACCAATCGTAGGGAGGGGTACAATGAGCAGTTCTTC
V gene: TRBV7-2
J gene: TRBJ2-1
clone size: few
CDR3 length: 15
D gene: TRBD2

CDR3 protein: CASTVAGPASYNEQFF
CDR3 DNA: TGTGCCAGTACCGTAGCGGGGCCCGCTTCCTACAATGAGCAGTTCTTC
V gene: TRBV19
J gene: TRBJ2-1
clone size: NA
CDR3 length: 16
D gene: TRBD2

CDR3 protein: CASSLGRQGLGGYTF
CDR3 DNA: TGTGCCAGCAGCTTAGGGAGACAGGGGTTGGGGGGCTACACCTTC
V gene: TRBV7-6
J gene: TRBJ1-2
clone size: NA
CDR3 length: 15
D gene: TRBD1

CDR3 protein: CASSDVPGYGYTF
CDR3 DNA: TGTGCCAGCAGCGATGTACCCGGCTATGGCTACACCTTC
V gene: TRBV2
J gene: TRBJ1-2
clone size: NA
CDR3 length: 13
D gene: NA

CDR3 protein: CATSSLAAVGAGELFF
CDR3 DNA: TGTGCCACCAGCTCCTTGGCAGCGGTCGGAGCCGGGGAGCTGTTTTTT
V gene: TRBV15
J gene: TRBJ2-2
clone size: NA
CDR3 length: 16
D gene: NA

CDR3 protein: CASRSRAFQETQYF
CDR3 DNA: TGTGCCAGCAGATCGAGGGCCTTCCAAGAGACCCAGTACTTC
V gene: TRBV28
J gene: TRBJ2-5
clone size: NA
CDR3 length: 14
D gene: NA